This T cell receptor (beta chain) originates from a study of regulatory T cells in long-lasting Graves disease (dated by TCRdb to the early 2020s). Regarding the research as a whole: In the newly diagnosed Graves' disease group, patients had been taking antithyroid drugs for less than 3 months. A total of about 35 samples underwent TCR sequencing: about 13 from persistent and around 20 from newly diagnosed Graves' disease patients. Persistent Graves' disease patients were compared with newly diagnosed Graves' disease patients by peripheral blood TCR sequencing and RNA sequencing. The study took place in China and was registered as a clinical trial.

The sample's time point label is to be understood as: newly diagnosed GD, antithyroid drugs for less than 3 months. RNA was extracted from PBMCs in TRIzol for both TCR sequencing and RNA sequencing. Graves' disease was diagnosed according to American Thyroid Association guidelines. Patients for the study were recruited at an endocrinology department in Xi'an, China. Each patient gave 9 to 10 milliliters of peripheral blood, collected in an EDTA anticoagulant tube. PBMCs were isolated by Ficoll Paque Plus density gradient separation without further T cell sorting. An Agilent 2100 Bioanalyzer and agarose gel were used to assess RNA quality, and a NanoDrop 2000 was used to measure RNA concentration. Points the paper makes about the study in general: Only the TCR beta chain was sequenced and analyzed. As a limitation, the authors acknowledged that the small sample size may reduce accuracy. Because the primary lesion, thyroid tissue, could not be accessed, the study looked at peripheral blood alone. Compared with newly diagnosed patients, patients with persistent Graves' disease had lower TCR Shannon entropy and fewer highly expanded clones, which suggests clonal expansion. Patients with persistent disease shared more public clonotypes (fewer than 3,000) than newly diagnosed patients did (approximately 990).

This clonotype was picked up many times. Its antigen has not been determined. Qualities for individual bases were not recorded, and no much larger clone is one base off. The library relied on multiplex PCR. The instrument given in TCRdb is Illumina HiSeq 4000. CDR3 regions were amplified by Arm-PCR with iRepertoire HTBI primers to construct TCR beta libraries. Before sequencing, the PCR products underwent gel purification. As for the authors' bioinformatics: A total of 62 TRBV and under 15 TRBJ segments were identified across samples and were used for gene usage analysis of CDR3 amino acid clonotypes. COPE and FqMerger were used to merge filtered high-quality paired reads into contigs. BLAST was used to align contigs to the IMGT TRBV, TRBD and TRBJ reference genes, and CDR3 was defined following IMGT. Any clonotype with a frequency above 0.1% was classified as a highly expanded clone. Repertoire diversity was measured by Shannon entropy, and V-J evenness by the Gini coefficient. A clonotype was considered public if more than one individual shared it. In-frame beta chains were kept once TCRdb had trimmed the public reads at Q25 with fastp and called clones with MiXCR. Under each unique CDR3 protein, matching rows form one entry showing the most common genes and DNA. TCRdb assigned the V and J calls; the authors' analysis was not used. Across this sample there are approximately 480,000 distinct CDR3 sequences, with about a sixth seen only once. The ten top clones hold less than 15% of the sample.

This sample was shared with a second study, whose subject was T cells in Graves' hyperthyroidism and ophthalmopathy. Taken from the second paper: Stable Graves' hyperthyroidism was defined as no progression to ophthalmopathy during 18 months of follow-up. Hyperthyroidism patients were aged 18 to 65 years and newly diagnosed, with disease duration of less than 2 months. Patients with uncontrolled infections, other autoimmune diseases, pregnancy or lactation were excluded. Diagnoses were based on clinical symptoms, serum thyroxine and TRAb, thyroid ultrasound and orbital computed tomography. The first round of RT-PCR for the TCR CDR3 was performed with the HTBI primer set and the Qiagen OneStep RT-PCR kit. Most expanded thyroid clonotypes (frequency above 0.001) were also detected in blood, a finding suggesting that blood repertoires may reflect thyroid immune responses. A model built on a 13 V-J signature distinguished ophthalmopathy from stable hyperthyroidism, reaching about 88% sensitivity and around 81% specificity in cross-validation and 80%/75% in testing. In validation, the model predicted progression to ophthalmopathy a median of about 5.9 months before onset, with over 60% sensitivity and roughly 73% specificity. To identify distinguishing TCR V-J signatures, a discovery cohort of around 100 patients was used, comprising 43 with Graves' ophthalmopathy and approximately 57 with stable Graves' hyperthyroidism. Prospective prediction of ophthalmopathy was tested in an independent validation cohort of 18 to 20 hyperthyroidism patients and 17 patients who later progressed to ophthalmopathy. The roughly 90 discovery patients were divided at random into training and test sets in a 7:3 ratio. In addition, the study compared T-cell repertoires in thyroid tissue and in blood from six Graves' hyperthyroidism patients. Once sampling was done, hyperthyroidism patients were given methimazole at a starting dose of 30 mg daily, whereas ophthalmopathy patients were given high-dose intravenous methylprednisolone. Libraries were constructed in a second round of multiplex PCR, after which size selection and purification were carried out. Libraries were sequenced paired-end with 100 bp reads on an Illumina HiSeq2000. Raw data were processed with SOAPnuke, discarding reads with adapters, uncalled bases, mean Phred below 15, or no exact constant-primer or identifier match. COPE v1.2.5 was used to merge high-quality paired reads, and clonotypes were defined as unique nucleotide sequences. MiTCR v1.1 was used to align the clonotypes against IMGT TRBV, TRBD and TRBJ reference segments. The analysis was restricted to V-J combinations with a frequency above 0.0001, which together covered approximately 99% of the repertoires. The TCS score was defined as F50 (clonal expansion) divided by E x V (chaos), with BLOSUM62-based TCRdist calculated between CDR3 peptides within each V-J. Welch's t-statistics and random forest reduced fewer than 600 V-J features to 10 to 15, which were used in a naive Bayes classifier (R e1071). No statistical method was used to fix the sample size in advance, and group allocation was not hidden from the investigators. The paper reports TCR Vbeta CDR3 sequencing of about 140 peripheral blood samples: under 45 ophthalmopathy, about 75 hyperthyroidism and around 17 progressor patients.

The specimen comprised peripheral blood mononuclear cells (PBMCs), sampled at new diagnosis, from a patient treated with antithyroid drugs. The clonotype comes from a man in his forties or fifties with Graves disease. Donor details come from another sample of the same person, matched by shared clones.

The DNA sequence is TGTGCCAGCAGCAAACCGGGACAGGGGAACTATGGCTACACCTTC. Its protein reads: CASSKPGQGNYGYTF. The rearrangement combines TRBV5-5 with TRBJ1-2, with 10 bases in between that match TRBD1. Taken from the germline V gene (reference sequence), the CDR1 and CDR2 loops are SGHKS and YYEKEE. V loses 4 bases at its end and J loses 2 bases; junction bases beyond the gene matches: 5. Reading from cysteine to phenylalanine, the CDR3 counts 15 amino acids. The retained sequence is limited to the CDR3, 45 bases, with the frame set at the first base.